This T cell receptor (beta chain) was captured by sequencing in a study of T cells in Graves' hyperthyroidism and ophthalmopathy. Amplified regions were TCR beta CDR3 sequences from RNA transcripts. Carried out on the TCR CDR3, a first-round RT-PCR used the HTBI primer set. TCRdb reanalysed the multiplex PCR reads using MiXCR and keeps one entry per CDR3 protein. Of about 570,000 distinct CDR3 sequences in the sample, about 14% are singletons; the top ten hold around 14%. As to this clonotype: A clone one base away is much larger, so this may be a read error.

Per the germline V gene, CDR1 is SGHDT and CDR2 is YYEEEE. The CDR3 runs 16 residues. Sequenced material: blood. This chain connects TRBV5-6 to TRBJ1-1; D is perhaps TRBD1 (6 bases). The TCR sequence derives from a woman in her thirties or forties with Graves' hyperthyroidism. The CDR3 bases are TGTGCCAGCAGCCCTCCGGGACCTACAGGGCAGGGTGAAGCTTCCTTT. It is translated as CASSPPGPTGQGEASF.